The clone carrying this T cell receptor (beta chain) came up many times. Specified time point: sample taken at primary tumor resection. Sequencing covered unsorted whole RNA taken from tumor, nontumor lung or frozen PBMC. These data come from a study of spatial heterogeneity in lung cancer. Using its own MiXCR run on the 5' RACE reads, TCRdb lists one record per CDR3 protein. The sample lists tens of thousands of distinct CDR3 sequences, around 5.2% occurring once. Trimming removed 5 bases from V and 3 bases from J; junction bases left unmatched: 9. CDR1 is DFQATT, CDR2 SNEGSKA, per germline (reference sequence). This CDR3 is 14 amino acids long.

This receptor was taken from a male donor with early-stage non-small cell lung cancer. This specimen consisted of PBMCs, obtained at surgery. The genes are TRBV20-1 and TRBJ2-7, with 8 bases matching TRBD1. The chain's CDR3 is CSAYTRGPHYEQYF. The CDR3 DNA reads TGCAGTGCTTACACCAGGGGGCCCCACTACGAGCAGTACTTC.